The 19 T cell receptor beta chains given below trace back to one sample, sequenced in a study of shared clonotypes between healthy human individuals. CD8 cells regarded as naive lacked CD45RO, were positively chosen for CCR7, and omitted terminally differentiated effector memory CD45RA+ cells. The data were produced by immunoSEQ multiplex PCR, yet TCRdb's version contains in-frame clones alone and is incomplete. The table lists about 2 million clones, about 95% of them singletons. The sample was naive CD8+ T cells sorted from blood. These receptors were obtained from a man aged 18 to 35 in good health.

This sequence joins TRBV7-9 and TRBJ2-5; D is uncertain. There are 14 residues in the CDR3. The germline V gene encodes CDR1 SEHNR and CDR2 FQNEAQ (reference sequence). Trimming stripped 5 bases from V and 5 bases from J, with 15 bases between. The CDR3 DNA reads TGTGCCAGCAGCCCCCTCTCTTACGCGGAGACCCAGTACTTC. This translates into CASSPLSYAETQYF.

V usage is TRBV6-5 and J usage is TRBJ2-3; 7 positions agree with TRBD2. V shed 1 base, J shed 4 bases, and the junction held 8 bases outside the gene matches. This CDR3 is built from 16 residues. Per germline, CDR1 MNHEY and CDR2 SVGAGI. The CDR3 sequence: CASSYFGGGVADTQYF. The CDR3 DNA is TGTGCCAGCAGTTACTTCGGCGGGGGTGTCGCAGATACGCAGTATTTT.

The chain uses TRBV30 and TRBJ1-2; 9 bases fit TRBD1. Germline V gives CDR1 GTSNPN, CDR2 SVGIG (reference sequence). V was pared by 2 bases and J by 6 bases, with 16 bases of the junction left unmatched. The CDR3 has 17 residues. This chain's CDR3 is CAWSKEGGQGGLHGYTF. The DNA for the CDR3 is TGTGCCTGGAGTAAAGAGGGGGGACAGGGAGGACTCCATGGCTACACCTTC. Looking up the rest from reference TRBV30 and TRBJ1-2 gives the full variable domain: SQTIHQWPATLVQPVGSPLSLECTVEGTSNPNLYWYRQAAGRGLQLLFYSVGIGQISSEVPQNLSASRPQDRQFILSSKKLLLSDSGFYLCAWSKEGGQGGLHGYTFGSGTRLTVV.

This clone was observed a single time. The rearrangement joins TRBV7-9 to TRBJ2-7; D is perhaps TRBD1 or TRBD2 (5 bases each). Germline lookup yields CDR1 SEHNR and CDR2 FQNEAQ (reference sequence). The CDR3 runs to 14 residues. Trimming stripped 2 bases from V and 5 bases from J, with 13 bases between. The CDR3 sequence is CASSLPGPKNEQYF. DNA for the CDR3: TGTGCCAGCAGCTTACCGGGACCGAAAAACGAGCAGTACTTC.

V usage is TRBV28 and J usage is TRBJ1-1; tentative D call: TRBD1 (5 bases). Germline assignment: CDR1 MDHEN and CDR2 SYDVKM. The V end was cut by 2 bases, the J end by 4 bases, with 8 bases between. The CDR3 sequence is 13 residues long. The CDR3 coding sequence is TGTGCCAGCAGTTTACAGGGTGTCACTGAAGCTTTCTTT. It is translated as CASSLQGVTEAFF.

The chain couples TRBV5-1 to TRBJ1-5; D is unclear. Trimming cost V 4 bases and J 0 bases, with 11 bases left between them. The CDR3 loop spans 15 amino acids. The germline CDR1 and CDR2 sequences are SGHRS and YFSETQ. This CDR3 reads CASSLEGASNQPQHF. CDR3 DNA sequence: TGCGCCAGCAGCCTTGAGGGCGCTAGCAATCAGCCCCAGCATTTT. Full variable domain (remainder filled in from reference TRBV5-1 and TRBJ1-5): KAGVTQTPRYLIKTRGQQVTLSCSPISGHRSVSWYQQTPGQGLQFLFEYFSETQRNKGNFPGRFSGRQFSNSRSEMNVSTLELGDSALYLCASSLEGASNQPQHFGDGTRLSIL.

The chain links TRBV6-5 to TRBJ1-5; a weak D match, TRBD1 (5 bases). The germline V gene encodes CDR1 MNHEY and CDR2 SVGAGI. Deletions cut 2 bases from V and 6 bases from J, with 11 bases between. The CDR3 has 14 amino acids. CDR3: CASSYAEGTQPQHF. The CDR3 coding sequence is TGTGCCAGCAGTTACGCGGAGGGGACTCAGCCCCAGCATTTT.

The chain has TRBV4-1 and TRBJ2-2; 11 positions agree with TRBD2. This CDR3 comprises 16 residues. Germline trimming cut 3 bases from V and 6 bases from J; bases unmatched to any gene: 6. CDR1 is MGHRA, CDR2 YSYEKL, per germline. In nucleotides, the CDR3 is TGCGCCAGCAGCCAGTTTAGCGGGAGGGTTTCCGGGGAGCTGTTTTTT. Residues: CASSQFSGRVSGELFF.

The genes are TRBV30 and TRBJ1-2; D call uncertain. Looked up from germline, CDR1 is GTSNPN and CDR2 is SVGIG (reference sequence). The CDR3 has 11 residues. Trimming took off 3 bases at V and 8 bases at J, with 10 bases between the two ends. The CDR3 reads CAWRDLGGYTF. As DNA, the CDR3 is TGTGCCTGGAGGGACCTCGGAGGCTACACCTTC. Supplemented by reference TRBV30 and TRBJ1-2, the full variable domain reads SQTIHQWPATLVQPVGSPLSLECTVEGTSNPNLYWYRQAAGRGLQLLFYSVGIGQISSEVPQNLSASRPQDRQFILSSKKLLLSDSGFYLCAWRDLGGYTFGSGTRLTVV.

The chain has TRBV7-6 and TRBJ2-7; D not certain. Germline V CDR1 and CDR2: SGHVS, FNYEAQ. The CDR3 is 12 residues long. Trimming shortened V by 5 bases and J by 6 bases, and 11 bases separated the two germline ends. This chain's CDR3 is CASSPRTGEQYF. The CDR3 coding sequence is TGTGCCAGCAGCCCCCGGACGGGCGAGCAGTACTTC.

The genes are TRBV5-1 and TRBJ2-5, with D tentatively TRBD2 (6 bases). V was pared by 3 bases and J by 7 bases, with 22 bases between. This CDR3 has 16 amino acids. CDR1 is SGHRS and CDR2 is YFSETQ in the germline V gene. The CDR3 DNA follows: TGCGCCAGCAGCTACCTTCTGGCGGGGCGTGAGGGGACCCAGTACTTC. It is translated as CASSYLLAGREGTQYF. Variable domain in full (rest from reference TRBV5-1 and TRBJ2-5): KAGVTQTPRYLIKTRGQQVTLSCSPISGHRSVSWYQQTPGQGLQFLFEYFSETQRNKGNFPGRFSGRQFSNSRSEMNVSTLELGDSALYLCASSYLLAGREGTQYFGPGTRLLVL.

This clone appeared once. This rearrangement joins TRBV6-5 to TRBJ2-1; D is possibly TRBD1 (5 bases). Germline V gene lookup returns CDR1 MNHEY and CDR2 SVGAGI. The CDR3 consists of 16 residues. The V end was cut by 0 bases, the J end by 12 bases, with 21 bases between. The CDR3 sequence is CASSYSFALSDTVQFF. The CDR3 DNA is TGTGCCAGCAGTTACTCGTTTGCCCTTTCGGACACTGTGCAGTTCTTC.

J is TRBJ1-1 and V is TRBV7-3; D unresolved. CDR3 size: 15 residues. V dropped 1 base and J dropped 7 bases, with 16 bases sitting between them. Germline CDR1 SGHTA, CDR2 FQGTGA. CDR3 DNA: TGTGCCAGCAGCTTAATGGGCAGAAAAGAAGATGAAGCTTTCTTT. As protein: CASSLMGRKEDEAFF.

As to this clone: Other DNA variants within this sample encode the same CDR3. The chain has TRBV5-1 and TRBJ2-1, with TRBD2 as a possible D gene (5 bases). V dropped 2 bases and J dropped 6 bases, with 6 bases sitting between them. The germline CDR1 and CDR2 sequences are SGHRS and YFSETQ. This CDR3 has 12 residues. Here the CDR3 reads CASSFAGNEQFF. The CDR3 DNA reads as TGCGCCAGCAGCTTTGCGGGCAATGAGCAGTTCTTC.

This CDR3 reads CASTPDGDYGYTF. The CDR3 nucleotides read TGTGCCAGCACCCCAGATGGCGATTATGGCTACACCTTC. V gene TRBV7-9 combines with J gene TRBJ1-2; D is unresolved. The CDR3 has 13 residues. Trimming left V 7 bases short and J 5 bases short, with 14 bases between. CDR1 SEHNR and CDR2 FQNEAQ come from the germline V gene (reference sequence). Full variable domain (missing parts from reference TRBV7-9 and TRBJ1-2): DTGVSQNPRHKITKRGQNVTFRCDPISEHNRLYWYRQTLGQGPEFLTYFQNEAQLEKSRLLSDRFSAERPKGSFSTLEIQRTEQGDSAMYLCASTPDGDYGYTFGSGTRLTVV.

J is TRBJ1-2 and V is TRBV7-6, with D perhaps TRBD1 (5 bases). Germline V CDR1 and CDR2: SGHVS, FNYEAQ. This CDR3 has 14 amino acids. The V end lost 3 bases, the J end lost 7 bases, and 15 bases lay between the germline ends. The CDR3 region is CASSLESGLPGYTF. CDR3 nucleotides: TGTGCCAGCAGCTTGGAGTCAGGGCTTCCTGGCTACACCTTC.

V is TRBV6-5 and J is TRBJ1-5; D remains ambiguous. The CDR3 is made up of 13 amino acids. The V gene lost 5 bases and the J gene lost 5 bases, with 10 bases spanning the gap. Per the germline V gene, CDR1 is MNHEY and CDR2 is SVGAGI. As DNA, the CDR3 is TGTGCCAGCAGTCCAGATGAGGATCAGCCCCAGCATTTT. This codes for CASSPDEDQPQHF.

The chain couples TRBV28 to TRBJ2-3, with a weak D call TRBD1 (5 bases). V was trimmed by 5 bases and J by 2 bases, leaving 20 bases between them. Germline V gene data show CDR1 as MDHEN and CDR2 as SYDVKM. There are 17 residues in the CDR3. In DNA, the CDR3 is TGTGCCAGCAGTGGGGCGTTGGAGAAGAATCCCACAGATACGCAGTATTTT. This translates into CASSGALEKNPTDTQYF.

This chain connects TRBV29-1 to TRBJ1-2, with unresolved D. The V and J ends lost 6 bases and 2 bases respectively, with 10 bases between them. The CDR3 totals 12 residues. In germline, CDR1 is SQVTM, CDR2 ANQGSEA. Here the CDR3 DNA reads TGCAGCGTGGTGGGATTGAACTATGGCTACACCTTC. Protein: CSVVGLNYGYTF.